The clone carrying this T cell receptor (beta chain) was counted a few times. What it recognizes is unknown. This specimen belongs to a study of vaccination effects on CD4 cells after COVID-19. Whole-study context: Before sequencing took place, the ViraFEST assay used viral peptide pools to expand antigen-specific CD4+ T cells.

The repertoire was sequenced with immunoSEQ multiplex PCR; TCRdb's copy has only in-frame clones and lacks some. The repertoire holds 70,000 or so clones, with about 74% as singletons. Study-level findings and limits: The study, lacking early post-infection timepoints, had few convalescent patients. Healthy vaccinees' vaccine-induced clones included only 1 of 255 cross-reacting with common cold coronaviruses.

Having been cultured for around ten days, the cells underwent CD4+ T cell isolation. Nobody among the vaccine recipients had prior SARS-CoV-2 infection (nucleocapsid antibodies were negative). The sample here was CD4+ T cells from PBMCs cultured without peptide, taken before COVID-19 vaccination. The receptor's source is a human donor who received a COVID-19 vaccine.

In DNA form, the CDR3 reads TGTGCCAGCAGCCCGGGCCTTATGGATACGCAGTATTTT. This sequence encodes CASSPGLMDTQYF. This chain joins TRBV6-4 and TRBJ2-3; D remains unclear. Trimming pared 6 bases from V and 6 bases from J, leaving 13 bases between. This CDR3 has 13 amino acids. The V gene's germline CDR1 is MRHNA and CDR2 SNTAGT.